The 9 T cell receptor beta chains reported below all come from one sample, sequenced in a study of shared clonotypes between healthy human individuals. CD45RO-negative CD8 cells positively selected for CCR7 made up the naive population, which excluded terminally differentiated effector memory CD45RA+ cells. Method: immunoSEQ multiplex PCR; TCRdb's copy keeps in-frame clones and lacks some. The repertoire has more than 600,000 clones, around 92% of them found once; the top ten carry approximately 24%. The source material was naive CD8+ T cells sorted from blood. The receptors were gathered from a man aged 25 to 40 in good health.

This chain uses TRBV27 with TRBJ1-5, with TRBD1 as a possible D gene (5 bases). V was clipped by 6 bases and J by 0 bases, with 18 bases between them. Germline assignment: CDR1 MNHEY and CDR2 SMNVEV (reference sequence). The CDR3 extends over 17 amino acids. The CDR3: CASRSGRGKYSNQPQHF. For the CDR3, the DNA is TGTGCCAGCAGGTCGGGGCGAGGCAAGTATAGCAATCAGCCCCAGCATTTT.

As DNA, the CDR3 is TGTGCCAGCAGCTTGTCCGTGGGTGATGAAAAACTGTTTTTT. Translated, it gives CASSLSVGDEKLFF. The chain recombines TRBV5-4 with TRBJ1-4; unclear D gene. This CDR3 spans 14 amino acids. Trimming took 1 base from V and 6 from J, leaving 10 bases between them. Germline CDR1 SGHNT, CDR2 YYREEE (reference sequence).

This chain connects TRBV28 to TRBJ1-1; D might be TRBD1 (5 bases). Germline lookup yields CDR1 MDHEN and CDR2 SYDVKM. The CDR3 extends over 16 amino acids. V was pared by 1 base and J by 1 base, with 13 bases between. The CDR3 here is CASSLYVGDPNTEAFF. CDR3 DNA sequence: TGTGCCAGCAGTTTATATGTAGGGGACCCGAACACTGAAGCTTTCTTT.

V is TRBV7-8 and J is TRBJ2-7, with D possibly being TRBD1 or TRBD2 (5 bases each). This CDR3 region has 16 residues. Germline V gene data show CDR1 as SGHVS and CDR2 as FQNEAQ. V was shortened by 5 bases and J by 5 bases, with 22 bases between the two germline ends. This chain's CDR3 is CASSLTVGGGAHEQYF. The CDR3 bases are TGTGCCAGCAGCCTCACAGTCGGTGGGGGAGCCCACGAGCAGTACTTC.

The rearrangement uses TRBV28 and TRBJ2-1; tentative D call: TRBD2 (6 bases). Germline V lookup: CDR1 MDHEN, CDR2 SYDVKM. V gave up 1 base and J gave up 5 bases, with 15 bases separating them. The CDR3 is 16 amino acids. CDR3 sequence: CASSLYSGEVNNEQFF. The CDR3 bases are TGTGCCAGCAGTTTATATAGCGGAGAGGTTAACAATGAGCAGTTCTTC.

The V call is TRBV7-9, the J call TRBJ2-1; 7 bases map to TRBD1. With 5 bases clipped from V and 7 bases from J, the junction kept 14 bases outside the gene matches. CDR3 size: 16 residues. Germline lookup yields CDR1 SEHNR and CDR2 FQNEAQ (reference sequence). The CDR3 DNA reads TGTGCCAGCAGCGTTACCGGGACAGCCGCGTTTAATGAGCAGTTCTTC. Its translation is CASSVTGTAAFNEQFF.

V is TRBV28 and J is TRBJ1-1, with D perhaps TRBD1 (5 bases). The CDR3 loop spans 14 amino acids. Germline V gene sequence: CDR1 MDHEN, CDR2 SYDVKM. Trimming took off 6 bases at V and 0 bases at J, with 11 bases between the two ends. CDR3 nucleotides: TGTGCCAGCAGGCCGGGACGGATGAACACTGAAGCTTTCTTT. Protein sequence: CASRPGRMNTEAFF.

The chain combines TRBV6-4 with TRBJ2-7; D tentatively reads TRBD1 or TRBD2 (5 bases each). CDR3 length: 10 residues. V dropped 8 bases and J dropped 8 bases, with 10 bases sitting between them. Germline V gives CDR1 MRHNA, CDR2 SNTAGT. CDR3 sequence: CASLWDQQYF. The CDR3 region has the DNA TGTGCCAGCTTATGGGACCAGCAGTACTTC.

Only one count was recorded for this clone. This chain joins TRBV6-6 and TRBJ2-1; TRBD2 matches at 9 bases. The CDR3 consists of 16 residues. The trim removed 0 bases at V and 3 bases at J, leaving 3 bases unmatched. Germline-derived CDR1 and CDR2 are MNHNY and SVGAGI (reference sequence). CDR3 in DNA: TGTGCCAGCAGTTACTCATTGCGGGAGGGCTACAATGAGCAGTTCTTC. As protein: CASSYSLREGYNEQFF.